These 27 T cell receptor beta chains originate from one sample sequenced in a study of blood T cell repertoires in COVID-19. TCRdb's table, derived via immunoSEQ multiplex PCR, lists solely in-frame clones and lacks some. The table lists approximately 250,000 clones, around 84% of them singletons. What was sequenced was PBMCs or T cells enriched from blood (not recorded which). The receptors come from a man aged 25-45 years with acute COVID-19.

The CDR3 DNA reads TGTGCCAGCACCAGGACAGGGAGCTCTGGAAACACCATATATTTT. Amino acid sequence: CASTRTGSSGNTIYF. This chain uses TRBV11-2 with TRBJ1-3, with 8 nucleotides matching TRBD1. The germline V gene has CDR1 SGHAT and CDR2 FQNNGV. V lost 7 bases and J lost 0; bases outside the gene matches: 5. CDR3 length: 15 amino acids.

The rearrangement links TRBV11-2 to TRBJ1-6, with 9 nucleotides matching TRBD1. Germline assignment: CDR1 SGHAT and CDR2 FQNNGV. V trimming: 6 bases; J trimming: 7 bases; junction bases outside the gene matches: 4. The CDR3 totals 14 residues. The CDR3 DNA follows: TGTGCCAGCAGGAGGACAGGGGCCAATTCACCCCTCCACTTT. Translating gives CASRRTGANSPLHF.

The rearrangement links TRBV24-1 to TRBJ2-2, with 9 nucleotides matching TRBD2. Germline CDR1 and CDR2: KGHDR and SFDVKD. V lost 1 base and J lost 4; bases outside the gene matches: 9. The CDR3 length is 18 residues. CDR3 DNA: TGTGCCACCAGTGATTTACGAGTAGCGGGGGTTCCCACCGGGGAGCTGTTTTTT. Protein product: CATSDLRVAGVPTGELFF.

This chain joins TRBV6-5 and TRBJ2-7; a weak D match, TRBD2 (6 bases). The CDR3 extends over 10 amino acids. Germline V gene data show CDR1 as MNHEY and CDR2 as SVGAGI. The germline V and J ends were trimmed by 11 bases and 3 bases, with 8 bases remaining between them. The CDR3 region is CAGEVYEQYV. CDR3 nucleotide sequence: TGTGCCGGGGAGGTCTACGAGCAGTACGTC.

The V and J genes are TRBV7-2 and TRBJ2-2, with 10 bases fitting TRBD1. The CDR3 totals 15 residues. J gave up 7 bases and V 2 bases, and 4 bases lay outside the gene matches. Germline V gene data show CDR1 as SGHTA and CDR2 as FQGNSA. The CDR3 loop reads CASSLRQGAVGELFF. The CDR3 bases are TGTGCCAGCAGCTTAAGACAGGGGGCGGTCGGGGAGCTGTTTTTT.

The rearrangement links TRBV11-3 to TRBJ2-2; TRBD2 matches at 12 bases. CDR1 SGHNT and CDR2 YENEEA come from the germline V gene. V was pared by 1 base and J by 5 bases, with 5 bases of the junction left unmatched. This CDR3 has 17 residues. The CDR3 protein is CASSLVLAGGSTGELFF. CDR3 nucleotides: TGTGCCAGCAGCTTAGTTCTAGCGGGAGGGAGTACCGGGGAGCTGTTTTTT. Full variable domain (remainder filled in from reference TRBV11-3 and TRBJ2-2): EAGVVQSPRYKIIEKKQPVAFWCNPISGHNTLYWYLQNLGQGPELLIRYENEEAVDDSQLPKDRFSAERLKGVDSTLKIQPAELGDSAVYLCASSLVLAGGSTGELFFGEGSRLTVL.

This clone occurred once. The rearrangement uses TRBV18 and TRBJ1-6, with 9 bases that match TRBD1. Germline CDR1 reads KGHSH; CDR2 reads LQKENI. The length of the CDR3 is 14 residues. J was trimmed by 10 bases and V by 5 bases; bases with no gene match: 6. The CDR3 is CASSGTGLDSPLHF. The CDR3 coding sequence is TGTGCCAGCTCAGGGACAGGGCTGGACTCACCCCTCCACTTT.

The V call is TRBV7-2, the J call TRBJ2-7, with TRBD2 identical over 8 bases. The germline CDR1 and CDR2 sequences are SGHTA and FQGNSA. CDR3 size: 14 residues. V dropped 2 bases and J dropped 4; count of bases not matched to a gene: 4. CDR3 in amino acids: CASSLRPSGYEQYV. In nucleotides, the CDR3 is TGTGCCAGCAGCTTAAGGCCTAGCGGGTACGAGCAGTACGTC.

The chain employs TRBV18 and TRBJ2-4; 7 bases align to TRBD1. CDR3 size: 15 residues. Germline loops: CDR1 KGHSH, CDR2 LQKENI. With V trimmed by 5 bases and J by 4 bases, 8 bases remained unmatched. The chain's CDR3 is CASSTDRQGKNIQYF. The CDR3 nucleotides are TGTGCCAGCTCAACCGACCGACAGGGAAAAAACATTCAGTACTTC.

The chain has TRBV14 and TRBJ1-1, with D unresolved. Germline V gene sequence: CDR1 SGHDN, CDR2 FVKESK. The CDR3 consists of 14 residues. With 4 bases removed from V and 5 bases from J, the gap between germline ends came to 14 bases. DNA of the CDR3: TGTGCCAGCAGCCGACATGGAGGTCAGACTGAAGCTTTCTTT. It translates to CASSRHGGQTEAFF.

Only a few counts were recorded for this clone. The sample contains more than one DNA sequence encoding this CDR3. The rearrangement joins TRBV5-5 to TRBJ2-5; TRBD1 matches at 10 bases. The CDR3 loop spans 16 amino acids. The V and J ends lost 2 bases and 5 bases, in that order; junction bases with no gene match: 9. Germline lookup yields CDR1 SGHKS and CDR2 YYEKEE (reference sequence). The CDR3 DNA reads TGTGCCAGCAGCTTTTCCGGGACAGGGGCAGGGGAGACCCAGTACTTC. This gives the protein CASSFSGTGAGETQYF.

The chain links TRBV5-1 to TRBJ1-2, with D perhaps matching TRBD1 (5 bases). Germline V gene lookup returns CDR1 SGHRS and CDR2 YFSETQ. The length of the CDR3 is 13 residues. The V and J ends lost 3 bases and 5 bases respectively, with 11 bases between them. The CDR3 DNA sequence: TGCGCCAGCAGCTGGGGCCCGTTATATGGCTACACCTTC. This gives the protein CASSWGPLYGYTF.

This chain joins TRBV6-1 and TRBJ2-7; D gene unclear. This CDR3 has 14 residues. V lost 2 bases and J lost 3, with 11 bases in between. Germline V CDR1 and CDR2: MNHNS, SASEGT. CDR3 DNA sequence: TGTGCCAGCAGTGAATCCACAGAATACTACGAGCAGTACGTC. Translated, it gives CASSESTEYYEQYV.

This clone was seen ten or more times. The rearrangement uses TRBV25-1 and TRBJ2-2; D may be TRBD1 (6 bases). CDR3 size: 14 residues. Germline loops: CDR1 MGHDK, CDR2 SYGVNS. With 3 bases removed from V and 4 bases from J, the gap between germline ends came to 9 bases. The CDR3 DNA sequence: TGTGCCAGCAGTGAGGACAGTGTCACCGGGGAGCTGTTTTTT. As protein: CASSEDSVTGELFF.

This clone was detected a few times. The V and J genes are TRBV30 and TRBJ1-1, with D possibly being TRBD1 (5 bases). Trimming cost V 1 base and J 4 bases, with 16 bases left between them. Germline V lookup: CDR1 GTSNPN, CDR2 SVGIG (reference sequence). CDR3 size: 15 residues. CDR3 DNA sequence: TGTGCCTGGAGTGAAAGGGAGGGACGGGTCACTGAAGCTTTCTTT. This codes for CAWSEREGRVTEAFF. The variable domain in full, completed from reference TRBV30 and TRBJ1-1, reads SQTIHQWPATLVQPVGSPLSLECTVEGTSNPNLYWYRQAAGRGLQLLFYSVGIGQISSEVPQNLSASRPQDRQFILSSKKLLLSDSGFYLCAWSEREGRVTEAFFGQGTRLTVV.

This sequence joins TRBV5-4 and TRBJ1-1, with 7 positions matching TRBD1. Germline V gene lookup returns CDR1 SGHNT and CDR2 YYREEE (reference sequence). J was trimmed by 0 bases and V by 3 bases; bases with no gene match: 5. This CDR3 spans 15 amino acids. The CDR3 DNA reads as TGTGCCAGCAGCTACCTCGACAGGGTGAACACTGAAGCTTTCTTT. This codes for CASSYLDRVNTEAFF.

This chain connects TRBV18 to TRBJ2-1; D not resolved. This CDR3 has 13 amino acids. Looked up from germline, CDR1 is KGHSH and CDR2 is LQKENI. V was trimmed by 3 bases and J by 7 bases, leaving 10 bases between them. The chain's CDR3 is CASSPSSGNEQFF. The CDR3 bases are TGTGCCAGCTCACCCTCGTCCGGGAATGAGCAGTTCTTC.

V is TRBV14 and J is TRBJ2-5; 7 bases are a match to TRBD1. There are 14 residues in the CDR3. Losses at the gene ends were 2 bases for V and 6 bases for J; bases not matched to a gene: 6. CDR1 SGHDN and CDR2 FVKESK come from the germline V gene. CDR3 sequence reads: CASSQIRQGQTQYF. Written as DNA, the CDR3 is TGTGCCAGCAGCCAAATCCGACAGGGTCAGACCCAGTACTTC.

For the CDR3, the DNA is TGCGCCAGCAGCTTCGTTGCGGGGGGGCAAGGCTCTGGGGCCAACGTCCTGACTTTC. Its protein is CASSFVAGGQGSGANVLTF. This chain uses TRBV5-1 with TRBJ2-6; 9 positions match TRBD2. The CDR3 runs 19 residues. From germline, CDR1 is SGHRS and CDR2 YFSETQ. V dropped 2 bases and J dropped 0; count of bases not matched to a gene: 9.

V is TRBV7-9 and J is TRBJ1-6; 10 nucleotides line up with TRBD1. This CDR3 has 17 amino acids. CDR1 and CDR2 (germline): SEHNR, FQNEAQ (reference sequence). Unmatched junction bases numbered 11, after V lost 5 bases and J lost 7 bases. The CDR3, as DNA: TGTGCCAGCAGCCCAGCCGGGACAGGGGAACGAAATTCACCCCTCCACTTT. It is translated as CASSPAGTGERNSPLHF.

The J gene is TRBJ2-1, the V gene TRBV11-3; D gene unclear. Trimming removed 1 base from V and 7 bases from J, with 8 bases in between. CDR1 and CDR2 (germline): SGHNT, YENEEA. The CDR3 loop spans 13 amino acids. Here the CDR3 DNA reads TGTGCCAGCAGCTTAGGGGCCGCTAATGAGCAGTTCTTC. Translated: CASSLGAANEQFF.

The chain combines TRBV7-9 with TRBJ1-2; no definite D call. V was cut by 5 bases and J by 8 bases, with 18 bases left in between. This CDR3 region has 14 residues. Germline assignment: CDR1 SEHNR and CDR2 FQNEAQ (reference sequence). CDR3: CASSPEVQPRGYTF. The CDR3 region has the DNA TGTGCCAGCAGCCCCGAGGTCCAGCCAAGGGGCTACACCTTC.

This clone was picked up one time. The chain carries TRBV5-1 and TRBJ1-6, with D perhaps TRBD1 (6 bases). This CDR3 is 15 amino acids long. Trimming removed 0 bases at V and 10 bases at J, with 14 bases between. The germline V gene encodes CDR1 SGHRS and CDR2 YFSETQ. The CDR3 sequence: CASSLGTAPRSPLHF. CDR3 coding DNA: TGCGCCAGCAGCTTGGGGACAGCTCCACGGTCACCCCTCCACTTT.

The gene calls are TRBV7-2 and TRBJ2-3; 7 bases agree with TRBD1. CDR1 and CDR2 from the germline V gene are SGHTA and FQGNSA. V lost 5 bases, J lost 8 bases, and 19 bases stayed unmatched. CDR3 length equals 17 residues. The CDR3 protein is CASSPLPGQSPGGTQYF. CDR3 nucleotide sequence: TGTGCCAGCAGCCCGTTACCGGGACAGAGTCCCGGAGGTACGCAGTATTTT.

CDR3 sequence: CASSLAFSGGPGELFF. The CDR3 DNA sequence: TGTGCCAGCAGCTTGGCCTTTAGCGGGGGGCCCGGGGAGCTGTTTTTT. V and J are TRBV5-5 and TRBJ2-2; TRBD2 matches 10 bases. Germline CDR1 and CDR2: SGHKS and YYEKEE (reference sequence). Trimming at V came to 0 bases and at J to 6 bases, leaving 5 bases not matched to a gene. This CDR3 spans 16 amino acids.

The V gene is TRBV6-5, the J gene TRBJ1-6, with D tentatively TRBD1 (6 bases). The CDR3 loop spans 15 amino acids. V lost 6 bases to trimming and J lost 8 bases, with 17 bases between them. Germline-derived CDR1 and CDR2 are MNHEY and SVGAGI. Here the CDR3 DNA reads TGTGCCAGCAGCCACCCTACGACAGGTGATTCACCCCTCCACTTT. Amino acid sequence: CASSHPTTGDSPLHF.

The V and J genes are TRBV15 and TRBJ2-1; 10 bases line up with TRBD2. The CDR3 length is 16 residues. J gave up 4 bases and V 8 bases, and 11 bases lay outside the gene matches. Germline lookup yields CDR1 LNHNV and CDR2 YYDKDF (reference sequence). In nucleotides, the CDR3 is TGTGCCACCCGCGCTAGCGGGAGCCCTAATTACAATGAGCAGTTCTTC. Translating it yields CATRASGSPNYNEQFF.